The source of this T cell receptor beta chain is a study of T cells expressing NK-cell markers. As for the study in general: Most of the eight sequenced donors tested HCMV-seropositive; one tested seronegative.

There are 14 residues in the CDR3. CDR1 is SGHTA and CDR2 is FQGNSA in the germline V gene. Researchers built TCR beta cDNA using 5'RACE template switching with UMIs. TCRdb re-called the 5' RACE reads and catalogs CDR3 proteins one per entry, DNA excluded. The sample totals about 260,000 distinct CDR3 sequences. The rearrangement links TRBV7-2 to TRBJ2-1. The sample was blood T cells: a sorted CD56 or NKG2C T cell subset, CD4+ or CD8+ T cells, or bulk PBMC T cells (not recorded which). The sequence came from a man aged 18 to 29 in good health. The CDR3: CASSLMSGVNEQFF.